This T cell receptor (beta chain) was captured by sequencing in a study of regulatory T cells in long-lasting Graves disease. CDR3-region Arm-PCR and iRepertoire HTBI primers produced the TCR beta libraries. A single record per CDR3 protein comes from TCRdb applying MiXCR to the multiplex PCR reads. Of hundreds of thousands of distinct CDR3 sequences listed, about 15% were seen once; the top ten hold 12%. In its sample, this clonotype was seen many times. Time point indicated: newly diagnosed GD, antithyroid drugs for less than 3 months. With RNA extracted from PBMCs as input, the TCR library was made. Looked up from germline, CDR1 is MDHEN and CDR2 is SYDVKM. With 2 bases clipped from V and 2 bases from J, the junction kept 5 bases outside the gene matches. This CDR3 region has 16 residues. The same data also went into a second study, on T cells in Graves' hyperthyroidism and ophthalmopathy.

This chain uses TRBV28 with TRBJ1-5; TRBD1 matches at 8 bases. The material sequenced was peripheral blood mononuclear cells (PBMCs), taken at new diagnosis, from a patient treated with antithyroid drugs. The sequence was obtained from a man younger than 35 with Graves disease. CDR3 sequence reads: CASSLVTGEGNQPQHF. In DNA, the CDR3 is TGTGCCAGCAGTTTAGTGACAGGGGAAGGCAATCAGCCCCAGCATTTT.